A selection of T cell receptor beta chains follows, all from one sample in a study of OX40 agonist ivuxolimab in advanced cancers. Method: immunoSEQ multiplex PCR; TCRdb's copy keeps in-frame clones and lacks some. The table shows about 7,300 clones, with roughly 80% occurring only once. The specimen was CD4+ or CD8+ T cells sorted from blood, collected in a trial of the OX40 agonist ivuxolimab. These TCRs come from an adult with an advanced solid tumor such as melanoma, head and neck, liver or kidney cancer. Both conserved end residues are part of each CDR3. D genes are given only for firm matches. Rows may omit the clone size; those that give it use once, few, many or a size class.

D: TRBD2
size: .
length: 16
J: TRBJ2-1
V: TRBV6-5
DNA: TGTGCCAGCAGTTATCAGCGGGGGGGCTTCTACAATGAGCAGTTCTTC
CDR3: CASSYQRGGFYNEQFF

D: TRBD1
size: .
length: 17
J: TRBJ2-1
V: TRBV2
DNA: TGTGCCAAGAACGACAGGGACGGACAAAGCTCCTACAATGAGCAGTTCTTC
CDR3: CAKNDRDGQSSYNEQFF

D: .
size: .
length: 15
J: TRBJ1-2
V: TRBV4-1
DNA: TGCGCCAGCAGCCAAGTTAGTCTGGGTAACTATGGCTACACCTTC
CDR3: CASSQVSLGNYGYTF

D: .
size: .
length: 13
J: TRBJ2-1
V: TRBV30
DNA: TGTGCCTGGAGTTATGGAGCCTACAATGAGCAGTTCTTC
CDR3: CAWSYGAYNEQFF

D: .
size: medium-sized
length: 12
J: TRBJ1-5
V: TRBV19
DNA: TGTGCCAGTAGACAGGACAATCAGCCCCAGCATTTT
CDR3: CASRQDNQPQHF

D: TRBD1
size: .
length: 15
J: TRBJ2-7
V: TRBV14
DNA: TGTGCCAGCAGCCAAGGGACAGGGGCGGGCTACGAGCAGTACTTC
CDR3: CASSQGTGAGYEQYF

D: .
size: .
length: 16
J: TRBJ1-2
V: TRBV5-6
DNA: TGTGCCAGCAGCTCCAATGGAGCTAAGACCGTCTATGGCTACACCTTC
CDR3: CASSSNGAKTVYGYTF

D: .
size: .
length: 16
J: TRBJ2-2
V: TRBV5-3
DNA: TGTGCCAGAAGCTCCATCCCCGGGAGGAACACCGGGGAGCTGTTTTTT
CDR3: CARSSIPGRNTGELFF

D: TRBD1
size: .
length: 15
J: TRBJ1-1
V: TRBV10-3
DNA: TGTGCCATCAGTGCCCCGGACAGGGGGGATACTGAAGCTTTCTTT
CDR3: CAISAPDRGDTEAFF

D: .
size: .
length: 13
J: TRBJ2-3
V: TRBV6-1
DNA: TGTGCCAGCTCGTACGGGACCACAGATACGCAGTATTTT
CDR3: CASSYGTTDTQYF

D: .
size: .
length: 14
J: TRBJ1-1
V: TRBV13
DNA: TGTGCCAGCAGCTTAGGCCACCTAGGGACTGAAGCTTTCTTT
CDR3: CASSLGHLGTEAFF

D: TRBD1
size: .
length: 14
J: TRBJ2-7
V: TRBV4-2
DNA: TGTGCCAGCAGCCAGAACAGGGGCGACTACGAGCAGTACTTC
CDR3: CASSQNRGDYEQYF

D: TRBD2
size: .
length: 16
J: TRBJ2-1
V: TRBV4-2
DNA: TGTGCCAGCAGCCAAGAGGGACTAGCGGGGGGAGGTGAGCAGTTCTTC
CDR3: CASSQEGLAGGGEQFF

D: TRBD1
size: .
length: 16
J: TRBJ2-2
V: TRBV19
DNA: TGTGCCAGTAGTTCCCCCCCTGGGACAGGAAGCGGGGAGCTGTTTTTT
CDR3: CASSSPPGTGSGELFF

D: .
size: .
length: 16
J: TRBJ1-2
V: TRBV5-6
DNA: TGTGCCAGCAGCTTGGAGGTGGGGACCTTAATCTATGGCTACACCTTC
CDR3: CASSLEVGTLIYGYTF

D: TRBD2
size: .
length: 15
J: TRBJ2-7
V: TRBV6-1
DNA: TGTGCCAGCAGTGAAATCGGGGGGAGCTCCTACGAGCAGTACTTC
CDR3: CASSEIGGSSYEQYF

D: .
size: .
length: 13
J: TRBJ1-6
V: TRBV28
DNA: TGTGCCAGCAGCCTGGGGGGGATTTCACCCCTCCACTTT
CDR3: CASSLGGISPLHF

D: .
size: .
length: 13
J: TRBJ2-4
V: TRBV14
DNA: TGTGCCAGCAGCCAATCTCACGGAAACATTCAGTACTTC
CDR3: CASSQSHGNIQYF

D: .
size: .
length: 16
J: TRBJ1-2
V: TRBV1
DNA: TGCACCAGCAGTGACGGAGGTGTGCGAAAGACCTATGGCTACACCTTC
CDR3: CTSSDGGVRKTYGYTF

D: TRBD2
size: medium-sized
length: 16
J: TRBJ2-2
V: TRBV5-1
DNA: TGCGCCAGCAGCGGAGACGGGGGGATTAACACCGGGGAGCTGTTTTTT
CDR3: CASSGDGGINTGELFF

D: .
size: .
length: 11
J: TRBJ2-7
V: TRBV11-2
DNA: TGTGCCAGCAGCCTCCTCGACGAGCAGTACTTC
CDR3: CASSLLDEQYF

D: .
size: .
length: 13
J: TRBJ1-2
V: TRBV6-5
DNA: TGTGCCAGCGGGGACCATTCAAACTATGGCTACACCTTC
CDR3: CASGDHSNYGYTF

D: .
size: once
length: 11
J: TRBJ2-7
V: TRBV5-1
DNA: TGCGCCAGCAGCTACCGGGACGAGCAGTACTTC
CDR3: CASSYRDEQYF

D: TRBD1
size: .
length: 14
J: TRBJ2-7
V: TRBV19
DNA: TGTGCCAGTAGTATCCAGGGACAGGGGTACGAGCAGTACTTC
CDR3: CASSIQGQGYEQYF

D: .
size: .
length: 15
J: TRBJ2-6
V: TRBV19
DNA: TGTGCCAGTAGTATCGCCGGTTCTGGGGCCAACGTCCTGACTTTC
CDR3: CASSIAGSGANVLTF

D: .
size: .
length: 16
J: TRBJ2-2
V: TRBV9
DNA: TGTGCCAGCAGCGCTCTAGCGAGGGGCAACACCGGGGAGCTGTTTTTT
CDR3: CASSALARGNTGELFF

D: .
size: .
length: 14
J: TRBJ2-7
V: TRBV11-2
DNA: TGTGCCAGCAGCTTGTGGCCCCAGGTAGACGAGCAGTACTTC
CDR3: CASSLWPQVDEQYF

D: TRBD1
size: .
length: 20
J: TRBJ1-2
V: TRBV30
DNA: TGTGCCTGGAGTGTAGGTCCCGATTTTCGGGACAGGGGAAGGGAATATGGCTACACCTTC
CDR3: CAWSVGPDFRDRGREYGYTF

D: .
size: .
length: 13
J: TRBJ2-7
V: TRBV15
DNA: TGTGCCACCACACAGGCGGGCTCCTACGAGCAGTACTTC
CDR3: CATTQAGSYEQYF

D: TRBD2
size: .
length: 17
J: TRBJ2-1
V: TRBV29-1
DNA: TGCAGCGTTGAGGGACTAGCGGGGGACAGGGCTTACAATGAGCAGTTCTTC
CDR3: CSVEGLAGDRAYNEQFF

D: .
size: .
length: 11
J: TRBJ2-3
V: TRBV7-9
DNA: TGTGCCAGCAGCTTGGTAGATACGCAGTATTTT
CDR3: CASSLVDTQYF

D: .
size: .
length: 15
J: TRBJ1-2
V: TRBV4-1
DNA: TGCGCCAGCAGCCAACCCCACTTAGATACCCATGGCTACACCTTC
CDR3: CASSQPHLDTHGYTF